Below are 29 T cell receptor beta chains sequenced from a single sample in a study of blood T cell repertoires in COVID-19. The data were produced by immunoSEQ multiplex PCR, yet TCRdb's version contains in-frame clones alone and is incomplete. The data show more than 85,000 clones, approximately 68% seen once. The source material was peripheral blood. These receptors were collected from an older woman with acute or convalescent COVID-19.

The CDR3 DNA follows: TGTGCCAGCAGCTTAGAAGGGGGCTTTGCCTATGGCTACACCTTC. This encodes CASSLEGGFAYGYTF. V usage is TRBV7-3 and J usage is TRBJ1-2; 7 bases align to TRBD1. CDR1 SGHTA and CDR2 FQGTGA come from the germline V gene. V trimming: 2 bases; J trimming: 4 bases; junction bases outside the gene matches: 7. This CDR3 has 15 amino acids.

The genes are TRBV27 and TRBJ2-7, with D maybe TRBD1 (6 bases). The V end was cut by 7 bases, the J end by 7 bases, with 26 bases between. The CDR3 totals 16 residues. Germline assignment: CDR1 MNHEY and CDR2 SMNVEV (reference sequence). CDR3 in amino acids: CASTATTSQGTGEQYF. Written as DNA, the CDR3 is TGTGCCAGCACCGCCACCACCTCACAGGGCACGGGGGAGCAGTACTTC.

J is TRBJ2-1 and V is TRBV5-6, with 8 positions matching TRBD1. The CDR3 runs 15 residues. Germline loops: CDR1 SGHDT, CDR2 YYEEEE. V shed 4 bases, J shed 6 bases, and the junction held 9 bases outside the gene matches. In DNA form, the CDR3 reads TGTGCCAGCAGCCTGCGACAGGGGTTTATCAATGAGCAGTTCTTC. This sequence encodes CASSLRQGFINEQFF.

This clone was found once. The chain uses TRBV28 and TRBJ2-7; D is possibly TRBD1 (5 bases). The CDR3 extends over 14 amino acids. Germline V gene data show CDR1 as MDHEN and CDR2 as SYDVKM. The V and J ends lost 8 bases and 2 bases respectively, with 16 bases between them. The CDR3 DNA is TGTGCCAGCTTGACACCGACAGCCGCCTACGAGCAGTACTTC. Protein product: CASLTPTAAYEQYF.

V is TRBV10-3 and J is TRBJ1-4; unclear D gene. This CDR3 has 14 amino acids. The V gene lost 6 bases and the J gene lost 4 bases, with 12 bases spanning the gap. Germline V gene lookup returns CDR1 ENHRY and CDR2 SYGVKD. As DNA, the CDR3 is TGTGCCATCAGGCAGGACGGGAATAATGAAAAACTGTTTTTT. Translated: CAIRQDGNNEKLFF.

This rearrangement joins TRBV4-1 to TRBJ1-2, with 8 bases identical to TRBD1. Germline CDR1 and CDR2: MGHRA and YSYEKL. The CDR3 runs 16 residues. With V trimmed by 1 base and J by 1 base, 5 bases remained unmatched. CDR3 nucleotide sequence: TGCGCCAGCAGCCAAGGGCAGGGGGCACGTAACTATGGCTACACCTTC. This translates into CASSQGQGARNYGYTF.

This clone was counted between two and nine times. The genes are TRBV7-2 and TRBJ2-3; 9 bases match TRBD2. Trimming cost V 4 bases and J 2 bases; bases outside gene matches: 4. The CDR3 spans 15 residues. In germline, CDR1 is SGHTA, CDR2 FQGNSA. CDR3 residues: CASSSLAGPTDTQYF. Written as DNA, the CDR3 is TGTGCCAGCAGCTCACTAGCGGGCCCCACAGATACGCAGTATTTT. The full variable domain, in which reference TRBV7-2 and TRBJ2-3 provide the parts outside the CDR3, is GAGVSQSPSNKVTEKGKDVELRCDPISGHTALYWYRQSLGQGLEFLIYFQGNSAPDKSGLPSDRFSAERTGGSVSTLTIQRTQQEDSAVYLCASSSLAGPTDTQYFGPGTRLTVL.

The V call is TRBV20-1, the J call TRBJ1-1; D gene unclear. The CDR3 is made up of 10 amino acids. Germline lookup yields CDR1 DFQATT and CDR2 SNEGSKA (reference sequence). V lost 1 base to trimming and J lost 6 bases, with 3 bases between them. The DNA of the CDR3 is TGCAGTGCTAGAGTCGCTGAAGCTTTCTTT. Translating gives CSARVAEAFF.

The rearrangement links TRBV7-9 to TRBJ1-1; possible D gene TRBD1, 5 bases. Trimming pared 5 bases from V and 1 base from J, leaving 17 bases between. Germline values: CDR1 SEHNR, CDR2 FQNEAQ (reference sequence). CDR3 length: 16 residues. The CDR3 here is CASSPLIGVGNTEAFF. In nucleotides, the CDR3 is TGTGCCAGCAGCCCGCTGATAGGGGTTGGGAACACTGAAGCTTTCTTT.

The gene calls are TRBV19 and TRBJ2-3; D unresolved. The CDR3 consists of 13 residues. CDR1 is LNHDA, CDR2 SQIVND, per germline (reference sequence). V was pared by 7 bases and J by 1 base, with 9 bases between. CDR3 sequence (DNA): TGTGCCAGTACGGTCTCGGGCACAGATACGCAGTATTTT. Protein: CASTVSGTDTQYF.

V gene TRBV29-1 combines with J gene TRBJ2-1; D perhaps matches TRBD1 (5 bases). The V end was cut by 0 bases, the J end by 13 bases, with 13 bases between. This CDR3 comprises 12 residues. Germline V CDR1 and CDR2: SQVTM, ANQGSEA. CDR3 amino acids: CSVEEGAGAQFF. CDR3 DNA sequence: TGCAGCGTTGAAGAAGGGGCAGGCGCCCAGTTCTTC.

The chain uses TRBV11-3 and TRBJ2-1; 8 nucleotides line up with TRBD2. Looked up from germline, CDR1 is SGHNT and CDR2 is YENEEA. The CDR3 is 15 amino acids. With 5 bases clipped from V and 4 bases from J, the junction kept 7 bases outside the gene matches. CDR3: CASSRGTSGYNEQFF. CDR3 nucleotide sequence: TGTGCCAGCAGCAGAGGGACTAGTGGGTACAATGAGCAGTTCTTC.

This clone was picked up a small number of times. The CDR3 spells CASSQSTGVPGNTIYF. As DNA, the CDR3 is TGTGCCAGTAGCCAAAGCACAGGGGTACCTGGAAACACCATATATTTT. The chain joins TRBV19 to TRBJ1-3; 7 positions match TRBD1. Germline CDR1 reads LNHDA; CDR2 reads SQIVND (reference sequence). There are 16 residues in the CDR3. With 6 bases clipped from V and 2 bases from J, the junction kept 10 bases outside the gene matches.

This clone was seen a single time. J is TRBJ1-4 and V is TRBV19; D unclear. The ends were cut back, 3 bases at V and 10 bases at J, with 15 bases in the middle. CDR1 is LNHDA, CDR2 SQIVND, per germline (reference sequence). The CDR3 extends over 14 amino acids. The CDR3, as DNA: TGTGCCAGTAGTATGGCGGGGATAACGGGAAAACTGTTTTTT. This gives the protein CASSMAGITGKLFF.

The chain employs TRBV7-3 and TRBJ2-5, with a tentative D call TRBD1 (7 bases). This CDR3 region has 15 residues. The germline V and J ends were trimmed by 5 bases and 4 bases, with 17 bases remaining between them. In germline, CDR1 is SGHTA, CDR2 FQGTGA. CDR3 sequence reads: CASSPTGAGGETQYF. As DNA, the CDR3 is TGTGCCAGCAGCCCAACGGGGGCAGGGGGAGAGACCCAGTACTTC. Using reference TRBV7-3 and TRBJ2-5 for the parts outside the CDR3, the full variable domain is GAGVSQTPSNKVTEKGKYVELRCDPISGHTALYWYRQSLGQGPEFLIYFQGTGAADDSGLPNDRFFAVRPEGSVSTLKIQRTERGDSAVYLCASSPTGAGGETQYFGPGTRLLVL.

The rearrangement links TRBV13 to TRBJ1-2; a weak D match, TRBD1 (6 bases). Per germline, CDR1 PRHDT and CDR2 FYEKMQ (reference sequence). The CDR3 contains 12 residues. Trimming left V 1 base short and J 6 bases short, with 6 bases between. This CDR3 reads CASSLAGDGYTF. The DNA of the CDR3 is TGTGCCAGCAGCTTAGCAGGGGATGGCTACACCTTC.

The chain links TRBV5-1 to TRBJ1-4, with 10 nucleotides matching TRBD1. Germline assignment: CDR1 SGHRS and CDR2 YFSETQ. After removal of 3 bases from V and 4 bases from J, the junction contained 6 bases not matched to a gene. CDR3 size: 16 residues. Here the CDR3 reads CASSSGQGGINEKLFF. DNA of the CDR3: TGCGCCAGCAGCTCCGGACAGGGGGGAATTAATGAAAAACTGTTTTTT.

This chain joins TRBV7-9 and TRBJ2-7; 12 bases match TRBD2. Germline-derived CDR1 and CDR2 are SEHNR and FQNEAQ (reference sequence). This CDR3 has 13 residues. V lost 5 bases and J lost 6; bases outside the gene matches: 2. This CDR3 reads CASSLGLAGEQYF. The CDR3 DNA follows: TGTGCCAGCAGCCTGGGACTAGCGGGCGAGCAGTACTTC.

The chain employs TRBV6-1 and TRBJ1-4; 9 bases agree with TRBD1. CDR3 length: 18 residues. V was pared by 0 bases and J by 6 bases, with 11 bases of the junction left unmatched. Germline CDR1 and CDR2: MNHNS and SASEGT. The CDR3, as DNA: TGTGCCAGCAGTGAAGCCCCAGGACAGGGGCAATTTTATGAAAAACTGTTTTTT. It codes for CASSEAPGQGQFYEKLFF.

The chain employs TRBV5-8 and TRBJ1-2; 7 nucleotides agree with TRBD1. Germline V gives CDR1 SGHTS, CDR2 YDEGEE. V lost 5 bases and J lost 5; bases outside the gene matches: 6. The CDR3 has 13 amino acids. The chain's CDR3 is CASSRGGQYGYTF. In nucleotides, the CDR3 is TGTGCCAGCAGTCGTGGGGGACAGTATGGCTACACCTTC.

This clone was seen just once. The chain joins TRBV12-3 or TRBV12-4 to TRBJ1-2; D may be TRBD1 (6 bases). CDR3 length: 13 amino acids. The ends were cut back, 3 bases at V and 8 bases at J, with 13 bases in the middle. CDR3: CASSFNSGVGYTF. In DNA, the CDR3 is TGTGCCAGCAGTTTTAATTCAGGGGTCGGCTACACCTTC.

This rearrangement joins TRBV19 to TRBJ1-5; D is uncertain. The CDR3 is made up of 13 amino acids. Germline V gene data show CDR1 as LNHDA and CDR2 as SQIVND (reference sequence). Trimming took off 0 bases at V and 8 bases at J, with 8 bases between the two ends. The CDR3 here is CASSIESGKPQHF. In DNA form, the CDR3 reads TGTGCCAGTAGTATAGAATCGGGTAAGCCCCAGCATTTT.

The V call is TRBV5-4, the J call TRBJ1-2, with D perhaps TRBD1 (6 bases). Trimming removed 3 bases at V and 2 bases at J, with 11 bases between. The germline V gene encodes CDR1 SGHNT and CDR2 YYREEE (reference sequence). The CDR3 runs to 14 residues. Written as DNA, the CDR3 is TGTGCCAGCAGCTATCCGGGACAAAACTATGGCTACACCTTC. It specifies CASSYPGQNYGYTF.

The V gene is TRBV7-3, the J gene TRBJ2-3; the match to TRBD2 covers 9 bases. Germline CDR1 SGHTA, CDR2 FQGTGA. V shed 1 base, J shed 7 bases, and the junction held 9 bases outside the gene matches. The CDR3 length is 16 residues. Here the CDR3 reads CASSLSSSGAQNTQYF. The DNA of the CDR3 is TGTGCCAGCAGCTTAAGCTCTAGCGGGGCACAGAATACGCAGTATTTT.

This chain connects TRBV24-1 to TRBJ2-2; a possible D gene is TRBD1 (5 bases). Germline assignment: CDR1 KGHDR and CDR2 SFDVKD. There are 14 residues in the CDR3. Deletions cut 5 bases from V and 5 bases from J, with 11 bases between. The CDR3 here is CATSGQGTTGELFF. The CDR3, as DNA: TGTGCCACCAGTGGGCAGGGAACAACCGGGGAGCTGTTTTTT.

This clone was observed a handful of times. The chain links TRBV6-2 or TRBV6-3 to TRBJ2-1, with TRBD2 matching 11 bases. Looked up from germline, CDR1 is MNHEY and CDR2 is SVGEGT. The V and J ends lost 2 bases and 8 bases, in that order; junction bases with no gene match: 8. The length of the CDR3 is 16 residues. In DNA form, the CDR3 reads TGTGCCAGCAGTTACCCGGCTAGCGGGGGGAGTTATGAGCAGTTCTTC. It is translated as CASSYPASGGSYEQFF.

The chain employs TRBV7-9 and TRBJ1-4, with 7 bases fitting TRBD1. Trimming took 1 base from V and 6 from J; bases not matched to a gene: 14. CDR1 is SEHNR, CDR2 FQNEAQ, per germline (reference sequence). The CDR3 sequence is 18 residues long. The CDR3 sequence is CASSLGREYRGKDEKLFF. CDR3 nucleotide sequence: TGTGCCAGCAGCTTAGGTCGGGAGTACAGGGGAAAGGATGAAAAACTGTTTTTT.

This clone has a single count. This rearrangement joins TRBV6-5 to TRBJ2-7, with D tentatively TRBD1 (6 bases). The V end was cut by 6 bases, the J end by 3 bases, with 15 bases between. This CDR3 spans 14 amino acids. CDR1 is MNHEY, CDR2 SVGAGI, per germline. This chain's CDR3 is CASSPSGAVYEQYF. CDR3 nucleotides: TGTGCCAGCAGCCCCTCAGGGGCCGTCTACGAGCAGTACTTC.

The chain carries TRBV7-2 and TRBJ1-4; D remains unclear. The CDR3 runs 11 residues. Germline assignment: CDR1 SGHTA and CDR2 FQGNSA. V was pared by 5 bases and J by 5 bases, with 3 bases between. CDR3 sequence (DNA): TGTGCCAGCAGCCCAAATGAAAAACTGTTTTTT. Translating it yields CASSPNEKLFF.